This T cell receptor beta chain stems from a study of control samples from healthy donors and cancer patients. The V and J ends lost 5 bases and 4 bases respectively, with 17 bases between them. The CDR3 loop spans 15 amino acids. The germline V gene encodes CDR1 MNHEY and CDR2 SVGAGI. The repertoire was sequenced with immunoSEQ multiplex PCR; TCRdb's copy has only in-frame clones and lacks some. The data hold over 150,000 clones, with approximately 94% observed a single time. The chain has TRBV6-5 and TRBJ1-2; the D gene is possibly TRBD1 (5 bases). Source material: PBMCs. The clonotype originates from a man between 60 and 70 years old with colorectal cancer. The CDR3 region has the DNA TGTGCCAGCAGTCGGGACCCCGACAGCTTCTATGGCTACACCTTC. It yields the protein CASSRDPDSFYGYTF.